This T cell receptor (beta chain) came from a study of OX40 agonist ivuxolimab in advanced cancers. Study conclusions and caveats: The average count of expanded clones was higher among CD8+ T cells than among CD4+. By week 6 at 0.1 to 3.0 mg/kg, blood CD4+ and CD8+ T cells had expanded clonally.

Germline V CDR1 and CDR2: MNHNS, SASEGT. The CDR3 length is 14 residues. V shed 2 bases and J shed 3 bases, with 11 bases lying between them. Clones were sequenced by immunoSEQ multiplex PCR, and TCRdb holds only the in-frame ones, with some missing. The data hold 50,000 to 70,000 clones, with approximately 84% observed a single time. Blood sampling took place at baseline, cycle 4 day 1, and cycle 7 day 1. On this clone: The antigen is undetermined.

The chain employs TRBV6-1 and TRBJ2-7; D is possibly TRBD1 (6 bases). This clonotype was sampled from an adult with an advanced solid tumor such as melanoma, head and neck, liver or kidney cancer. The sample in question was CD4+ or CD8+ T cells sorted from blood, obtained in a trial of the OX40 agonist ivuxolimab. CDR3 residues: CASSEMGAHYEQYF. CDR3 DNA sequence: TGTGCCAGCAGTGAAATGGGGGCTCACTACGAGCAGTACTTC.